This T cell receptor beta chain was captured in a study of PD-1 blockade in classical Hodgkin lymphoma. Whole-study findings and limits: TCR diversity at baseline was reported to be reduced in newly diagnosed patients relative to healthy donors. Complete responders' diversity at baseline resembled that of newly diagnosed patients. By C4D1, CD4+ diversity increased significantly, especially in complete responders.

The assay was immunoSEQ multiplex PCR, and TCRdb's table has in-frame clones only and misses some. This sample has about 24,000 clones, with 80% to 85% found just once. By its share, this clone is medium-sized. What it binds is unknown. Each patient relapsed following autologous stem cell transplantation, and prior brentuximab vedotin exposure differed. The germline V gene has CDR1 SGHVS and CDR2 FQNEAQ. The V segment lost 4 bases and the J segment 8 bases; nucleotides outside the gene matches: 7. The CDR3 consists of 14 residues. This chain joins TRBV7-8 and TRBJ1-4; 7 bases map to TRBD1. The receptor was derived from a human donor with classical Hodgkin lymphoma. Sequenced material: peripheral blood mononuclear cells (PBMCs), taken before the second cycle of nivolumab. The CDR3 DNA follows: TGTGCCAGCAGCTATGGGCAGGGGGAGGAAAAACTGTTTTTT. It translates to CASSYGQGEEKLFF.